This TCR beta chain was captured by sequencing in a study of blood T cell repertoires in COVID-19 (TCRdb year 2020). Turning to the overall study: Samples covering the acute and convalescent phases of COVID-19 were provided by collaborators in the United States, Italy and Spain. The samples were drawn from the first 160 participants of the ongoing ImmuneRACE study and from over a thousand subjects provided by 6 global collaborators. The prospective study material was composed of cDNA or gDNA derived from T cells, B-cell-depleted T cells, or PBMCs. Where HLA class I and class II types were available, the types were taken from metadata supplied by the sample provider, not from assay-based typing. Subjects who had been exposed to COVID-19, were actively infected with it, or had recovered from it provided the deeply sampled blood TCRbeta repertoires that made up the dataset. Nearly every sample came with metadata listing a de-identified subject ID, COVID-19 status, age in years and sex. A freely available public database, intended as a resource for researchers studying the immune response to SARS-CoV-2, is where the repertoires were released. Points the paper makes about the study in general: The quantity of clinical and demographic metadata differed by source and by participant and was supplied without curation.

Collaborating institutions collected whole blood in K2EDTA tubes following their own protocols. For TCRbeta analysis, collaborator samples were shipped as frozen whole blood, as isolated PBMCs, or as DNA extracted from either sample type. From cysteine to phenylalanine, the CDR3 is 16 amino acids long. Left in the record is the CDR3 DNA by itself, 48 bases read in frame from the first base. The CDR1 and CDR2 encoded by the germline V gene are SGHAT and FQNNGV. Relative to germline, V is missing 2 bases and J is missing 3 bases, with 9 bases of the junction outside any gene match. TCRbeta CDR3 regions were amplified from genomic DNA by means of the immunoSEQ Assay, a bias-controlled multiplex PCR. On the authors' methods: Nucleated cell counts per sample were estimated from amplification of reference gene primers within the assay. To quantify the absolute abundance of each unique TCRbeta CDR3 rearrangement, sequence reads were collapsed and filtered. For each sample, productive Simpson clonality was calculated by taking the square root of Simpson's diversity index across productive rearrangements. TCRdb re-hosts the immuneACCESS table, in-frame sequences only. Its copies lack some clones; in the studies checked, an unresolved V gene accounts for under half of them, and the cause for the rest is not known. V and J calls and clone size follow that table, whereas D and trimming were derived from the DNA. Recorded for this sample are 75,000 to 80,000 clones; 80% to 90% of them occurred a single time. Around 17% of the sample goes to the ten largest clones.

As regards this clone: It has no known antigen specificity. Per-base qualities were not stored, and no clone one base away is much larger.

The sequencing sample was made of peripheral blood. The clonotype comes from a human donor in a cohort sampled during active COVID-19. The chain is made from TRBV11-2 and TRBJ2-7, with 8 bases aligning to TRBD1. The nucleotides are TGTGCCAGCAGCTTATCAGGGGGCGCGGTTAACTACGAGCAGTACTTC. It translates to CASSLSGGAVNYEQYF.